This T cell receptor beta chain was profiled in a study of STAT5B mutations in CD4+ large granular lymphocyte leukemia. Study-wide results and limits: Compared with healthy controls (2/35), patient top clones favored TRBV06 (8/27).

Note on this clone: Its cognate antigen is unknown.

Trimming pared 4 bases from V and 7 bases from J, leaving 14 bases between. The CDR3 sequence is 14 residues long. CDR1 and CDR2 (germline): SGHNT, YYREEE (reference sequence). The survey-level immunoSEQ assay was used. Sequencing used immunoSEQ multiplex PCR; TCRdb keeps in-frame clones, though not all of them. Of more than 30,000 clones listed, about 89% are singletons. The sequence was collected from a human donor in good health. The rearrangement uses TRBV5-4 and TRBJ2-2; TRBD1 is a possible D gene (6 bases). Sequenced input: CD4+ T cells from blood buffy coats. CDR3 amino acids: CASSKDRWDGELFF. CDR3 DNA sequence: TGTGCCAGCAGCAAAGACAGGTGGGACGGGGAGCTGTTTTTT.